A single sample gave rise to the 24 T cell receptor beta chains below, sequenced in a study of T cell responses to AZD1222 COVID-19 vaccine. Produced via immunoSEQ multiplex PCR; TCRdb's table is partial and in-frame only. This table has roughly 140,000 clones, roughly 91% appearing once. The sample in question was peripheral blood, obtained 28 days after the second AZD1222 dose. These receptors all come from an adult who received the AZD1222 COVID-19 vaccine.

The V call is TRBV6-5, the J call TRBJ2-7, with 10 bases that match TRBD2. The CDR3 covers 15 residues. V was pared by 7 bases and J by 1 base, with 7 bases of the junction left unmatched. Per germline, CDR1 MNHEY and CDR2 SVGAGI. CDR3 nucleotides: TGTGCCAGCAACCTTGGACTAGCGGTTTCCTACGAGCAGTACTTC. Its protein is CASNLGLAVSYEQYF.

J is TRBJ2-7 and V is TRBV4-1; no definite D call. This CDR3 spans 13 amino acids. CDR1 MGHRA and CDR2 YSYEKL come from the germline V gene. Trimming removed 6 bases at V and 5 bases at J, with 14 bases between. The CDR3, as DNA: TGCGCCAGCAGTCACGGCAGAAGGGACGAGCAGTACTTC. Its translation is CASSHGRRDEQYF.

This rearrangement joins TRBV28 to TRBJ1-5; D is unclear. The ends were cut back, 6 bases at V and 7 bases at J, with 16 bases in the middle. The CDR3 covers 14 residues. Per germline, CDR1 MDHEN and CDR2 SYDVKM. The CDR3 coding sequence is TGTGCCAGCAGCTCTGAGAGGGCCCGACAGCCCCAGCATTTT. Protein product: CASSSERARQPQHF.

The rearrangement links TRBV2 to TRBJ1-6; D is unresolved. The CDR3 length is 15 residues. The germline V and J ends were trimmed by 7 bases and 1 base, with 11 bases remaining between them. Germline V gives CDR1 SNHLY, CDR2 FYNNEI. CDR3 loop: CASKQTTSYNSPLHF. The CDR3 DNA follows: TGTGCCAGCAAACAGACGACATCCTATAATTCACCCCTCCACTTT.

The CDR3 bases are TGTGCCAGCTCACCGGCGGGAGTGGCCTACGAGCAGTACTTC. Translated: CASSPAGVAYEQYF. The chain combines TRBV18 with TRBJ2-7; 7 bases match TRBD2. V lost 3 bases and J lost 2; bases outside the gene matches: 4. The CDR3 consists of 14 residues. Germline assignment: CDR1 KGHSH and CDR2 LQKENI.

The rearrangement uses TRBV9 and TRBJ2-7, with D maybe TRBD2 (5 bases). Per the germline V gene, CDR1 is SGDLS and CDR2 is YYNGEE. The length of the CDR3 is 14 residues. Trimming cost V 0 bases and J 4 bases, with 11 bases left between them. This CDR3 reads CASSVGGGKYEQYF. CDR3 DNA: TGTGCCAGCAGCGTAGGCGGAGGAAAATACGAGCAGTACTTC.

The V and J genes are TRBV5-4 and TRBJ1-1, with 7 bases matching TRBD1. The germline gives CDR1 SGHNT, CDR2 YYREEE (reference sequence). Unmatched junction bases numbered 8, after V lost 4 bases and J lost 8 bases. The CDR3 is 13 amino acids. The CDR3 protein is CASSPYRGGEAFF. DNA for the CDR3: TGTGCCAGCAGCCCATACAGGGGCGGGGAAGCTTTCTTT. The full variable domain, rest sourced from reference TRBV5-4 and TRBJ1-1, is ETGVTQSPTHLIKTRGQQVTLRCSSQSGHNTVSWYQQALGQGPQFIFQYYREEENGRGNFPPRFSGLQFPNYSSELNVNALELDDSALYLCASSPYRGGEAFFGQGTRLTVV.

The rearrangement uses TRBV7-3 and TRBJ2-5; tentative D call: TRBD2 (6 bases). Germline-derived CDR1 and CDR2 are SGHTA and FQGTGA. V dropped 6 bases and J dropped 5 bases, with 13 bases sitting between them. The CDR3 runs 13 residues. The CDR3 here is CASSLMGRETQYF. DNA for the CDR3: TGTGCCAGCAGTTTGATGGGGAGGGAGACCCAGTACTTC.

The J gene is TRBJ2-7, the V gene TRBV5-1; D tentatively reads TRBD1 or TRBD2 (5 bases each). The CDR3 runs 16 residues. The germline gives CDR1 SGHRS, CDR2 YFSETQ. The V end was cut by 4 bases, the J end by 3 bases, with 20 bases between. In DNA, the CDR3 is TGCGCCAGCAGCCCGAAACAGGAGCTACTAGTCTACGAGCAGTACTTC. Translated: CASSPKQELLVYEQYF. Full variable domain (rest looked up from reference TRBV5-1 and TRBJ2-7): KAGVTQTPRYLIKTRGQQVTLSCSPISGHRSVSWYQQTPGQGLQFLFEYFSETQRNKGNFPGRFSGRQFSNSRSEMNVSTLELGDSALYLCASSPKQELLVYEQYFGPGTRLTVT.

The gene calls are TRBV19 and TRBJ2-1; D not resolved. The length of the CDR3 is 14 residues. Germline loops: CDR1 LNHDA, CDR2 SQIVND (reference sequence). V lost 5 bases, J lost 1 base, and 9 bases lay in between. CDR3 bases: TGTGCCAGTAGTGTTGAGGAATCCTACAATGAGCAGTTCTTC. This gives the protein CASSVEESYNEQFF.

The CDR3 spells CASSLIQGEQYF. CDR3 coding DNA: TGTGCCAGCAGCTTGATTCAGGGCGAGCAGTACTTC. The gene calls are TRBV5-6 and TRBJ2-7, with D possibly matching TRBD1 (5 bases). The germline CDR1 and CDR2 sequences are SGHDT and YYEEEE. V was pared by 1 base and J by 6 bases, with 8 bases between. The CDR3 totals 12 residues.

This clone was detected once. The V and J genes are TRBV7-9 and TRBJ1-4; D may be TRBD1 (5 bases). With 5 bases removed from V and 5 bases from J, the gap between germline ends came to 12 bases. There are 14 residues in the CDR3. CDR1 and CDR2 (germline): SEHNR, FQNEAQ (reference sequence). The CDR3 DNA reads TGTGCCAGCAGCCCCGGGGGGGGGAATGAAAAACTGTTTTTT. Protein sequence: CASSPGGGNEKLFF. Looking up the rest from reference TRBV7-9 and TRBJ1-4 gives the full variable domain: DTGVSQNPRHKITKRGQNVTFRCDPISEHNRLYWYRQTLGQGPEFLTYFQNEAQLEKSRLLSDRFSAERPKGSFSTLEIQRTEQGDSAMYLCASSPGGGNEKLFFGSGTQLSVL.

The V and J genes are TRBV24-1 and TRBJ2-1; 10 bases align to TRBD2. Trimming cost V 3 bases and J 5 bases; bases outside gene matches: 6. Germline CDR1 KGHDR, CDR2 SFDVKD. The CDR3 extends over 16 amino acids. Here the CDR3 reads CATSDPASGGNNEQFF. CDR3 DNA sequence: TGTGCCACCAGTGATCCCGCTAGCGGGGGCAACAATGAGCAGTTCTTC.

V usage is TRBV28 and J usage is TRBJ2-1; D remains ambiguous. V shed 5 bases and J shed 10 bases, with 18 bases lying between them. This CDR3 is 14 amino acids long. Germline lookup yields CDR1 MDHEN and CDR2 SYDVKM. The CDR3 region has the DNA TGTGCCAGCAGTCACCCCTCCGCCCGTTGGGAGCAGTTCTTC. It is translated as CASSHPSARWEQFF.

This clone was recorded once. The chain's CDR3 is CASRDAGGYSYEQYF. As DNA, the CDR3 is TGTGCCAGCAGGGACGCGGGGGGGTACTCGTACGAGCAGTACTTC. The chain employs TRBV6-5 and TRBJ2-7; 9 bases fit TRBD2. V gave up 6 bases and J gave up 4 bases; unmatched junction bases: 10. Germline CDR1 MNHEY, CDR2 SVGAGI. This CDR3 has 15 amino acids.

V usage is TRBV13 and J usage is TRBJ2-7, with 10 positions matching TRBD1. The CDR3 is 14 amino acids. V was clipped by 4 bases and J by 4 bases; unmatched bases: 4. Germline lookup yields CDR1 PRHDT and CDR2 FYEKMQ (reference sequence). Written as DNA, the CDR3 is TGTGCCAGCAGCTCGACAGGGGGCGCATACGAGCAGTACTTC. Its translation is CASSSTGGAYEQYF.

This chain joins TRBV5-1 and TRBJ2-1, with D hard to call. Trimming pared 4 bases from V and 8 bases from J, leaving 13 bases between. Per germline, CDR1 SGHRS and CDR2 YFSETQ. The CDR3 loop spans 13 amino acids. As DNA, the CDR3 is TGCGCCAGCAGCGGCCGACCAAGCGATGAGCAGTTCTTC. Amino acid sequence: CASSGRPSDEQFF.

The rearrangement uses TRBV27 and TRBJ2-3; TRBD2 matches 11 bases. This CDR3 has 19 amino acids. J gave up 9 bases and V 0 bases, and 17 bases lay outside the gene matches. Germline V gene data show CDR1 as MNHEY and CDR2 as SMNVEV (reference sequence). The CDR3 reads CASSLSPPILAGVRSTQYF. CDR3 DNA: TGTGCCAGCAGTTTATCCCCCCCCATACTAGCGGGAGTTCGTTCGACGCAGTATTTT.

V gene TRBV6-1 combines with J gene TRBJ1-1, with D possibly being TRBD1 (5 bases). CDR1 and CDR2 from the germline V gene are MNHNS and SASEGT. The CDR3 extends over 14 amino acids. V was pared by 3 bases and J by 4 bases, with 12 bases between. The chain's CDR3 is CASSDRAGSTEAFF. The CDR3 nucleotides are TGTGCCAGCAGTGATAGGGCAGGGTCCACTGAAGCTTTCTTT.

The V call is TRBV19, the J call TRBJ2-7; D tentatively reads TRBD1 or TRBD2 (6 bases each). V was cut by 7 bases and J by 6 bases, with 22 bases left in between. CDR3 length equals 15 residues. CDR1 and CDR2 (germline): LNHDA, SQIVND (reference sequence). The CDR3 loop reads CASTEVGGFSREQYF. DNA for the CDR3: TGTGCCAGTACTGAGGTGGGGGGCTTCTCTCGCGAGCAGTACTTC.

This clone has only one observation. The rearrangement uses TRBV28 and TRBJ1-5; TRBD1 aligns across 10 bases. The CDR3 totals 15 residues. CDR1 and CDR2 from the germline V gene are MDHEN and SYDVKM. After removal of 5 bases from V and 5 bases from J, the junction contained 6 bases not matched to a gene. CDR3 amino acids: CASSRDRGWDQPQHF. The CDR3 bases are TGTGCCAGCAGTCGGGACAGGGGATGGGATCAGCCCCAGCATTTT. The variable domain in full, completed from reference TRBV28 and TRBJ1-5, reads DVKVTQSSRYLVKRTGEKVFLECVQDMDHENMFWYRQDPGLGLRLIYFSYDVKMKEKGDIPEGYSVSREKKERFSLILESASTNQTSMYLCASSRDRGWDQPQHFGDGTRLSIL.

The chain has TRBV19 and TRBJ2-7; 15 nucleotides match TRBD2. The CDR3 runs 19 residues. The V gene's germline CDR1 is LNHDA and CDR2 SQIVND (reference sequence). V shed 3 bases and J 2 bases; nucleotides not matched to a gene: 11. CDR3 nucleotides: TGTGCCAGTAGTATCTTCTGGACTAGCGGGGGGGTTGGAGCCTACGAGCAGTACTTC. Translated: CASSIFWTSGGVGAYEQYF. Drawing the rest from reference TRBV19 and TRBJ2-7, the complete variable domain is DGGITQSPKYLFRKEGQNVTLSCEQNLNHDAMYWYRQDPGQGLRLIYYSQIVNDFQKGDIAEGYSVSREKKESFPLTVTSAQKNPTAFYLCASSIFWTSGGVGAYEQYFGPGTRLTVT.

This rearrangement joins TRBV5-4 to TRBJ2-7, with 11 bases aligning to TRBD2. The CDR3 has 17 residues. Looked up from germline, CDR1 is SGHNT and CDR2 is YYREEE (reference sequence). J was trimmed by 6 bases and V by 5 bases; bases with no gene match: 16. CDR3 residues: CASRVAGGRTEVGEQYF. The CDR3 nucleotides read TGTGCCAGCAGGGTAGCGGGGGGGCGTACCGAAGTTGGCGAGCAGTACTTC. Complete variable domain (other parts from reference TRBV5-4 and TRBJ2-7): ETGVTQSPTHLIKTRGQQVTLRCSSQSGHNTVSWYQQALGQGPQFIFQYYREEENGRGNFPPRFSGLQFPNYSSELNVNALELDDSALYLCASRVAGGRTEVGEQYFGPGTRLTVT.

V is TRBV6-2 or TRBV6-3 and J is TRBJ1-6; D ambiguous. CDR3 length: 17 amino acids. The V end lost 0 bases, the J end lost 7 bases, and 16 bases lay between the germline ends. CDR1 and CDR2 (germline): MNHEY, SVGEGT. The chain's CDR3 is CASSYSSVFGTNSPLHF. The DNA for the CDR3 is TGTGCCAGCAGTTACTCCTCGGTCTTCGGCACGAATTCACCCCTCCACTTT.